Shown below are 8 T cell receptor beta chains from a single sample sequenced in a study of blood T cell repertoires in COVID-19. Produced via immunoSEQ multiplex PCR; TCRdb's table is partial and in-frame only. The table lists approximately 360,000 clones, roughly four fifths of them singletons. Sequencing was performed on PBMCs or T cells enriched from blood (not recorded which). The receptors shown here come from a woman between 50 and 59 years old who had recovered from COVID-19.

This clone was counted a few times. The chain uses TRBV27 and TRBJ1-2; D gene uncertain. The V end was cut by 0 bases, the J end by 6 bases, with 17 bases between. This CDR3 region has 16 residues. Germline V gene sequence: CDR1 MNHEY, CDR2 SMNVEV (reference sequence). CDR3 sequence reads: CASSLSSGRLYHGYTF. The DNA for the CDR3 is TGTGCCAGCAGTTTATCCAGTGGCAGGCTATATCATGGCTACACCTTC.

V and J are TRBV7-9 and TRBJ1-5; 7 bases match TRBD1. The junction had 4 bases not matched to a gene; V was cut back by 5 bases and J by 0 bases. This CDR3 region has 15 residues. Per the germline V gene, CDR1 is SEHNR and CDR2 is FQNEAQ (reference sequence). In nucleotides, the CDR3 is TGTGCCAGCAGCCTTGGACAGGCTAGCAATCAGCCCCAGCATTTT. The encoded protein is CASSLGQASNQPQHF.

V is TRBV11-3 and J is TRBJ2-3, with 10 bases that match TRBD2. The CDR3 sequence is 14 residues long. Germline loops: CDR1 SGHNT, CDR2 YENEEA. Unmatched junction bases numbered 9, after V lost 5 bases and J lost 10 bases. This CDR3 reads CASSLNPSGSSQYF. The CDR3 DNA reads TGTGCCAGCAGCCTCAACCCTAGCGGGAGCTCGCAGTATTTT.

This clone was seen once. The V gene is TRBV28, the J gene TRBJ2-2, with D hard to call. Germline V gene data show CDR1 as MDHEN and CDR2 as SYDVKM. With 3 bases removed from V and 6 bases from J, the gap between germline ends came to 14 bases. This CDR3 region has 15 residues. CDR3: CASSLPETRSGELFF. The CDR3 DNA sequence: TGTGCCAGCAGTTTGCCCGAAACCAGATCCGGGGAGCTGTTTTTT.

The V gene is TRBV5-6, the J gene TRBJ2-1; D is possibly TRBD2 (6 bases). Trimming removed 4 bases from V and 2 bases from J, with 19 bases in between. CDR3 length: 17 residues. Looked up from germline, CDR1 is SGHDT and CDR2 is YYEEEE. The CDR3 DNA is TGTGCCAGCAGCCCCGGTGGTGTGGGAGGTACCTACAATGAGCAGTTCTTC. This translates into CASSPGGVGGTYNEQFF. The full variable domain, with the rest looked up from reference TRBV5-6 and TRBJ2-1, is DAGVTQSPTHLIKTRGQQVTLRCSPKSGHDTVSWYQQALGQGPQFIFQYYEEEERQRGNFPDRFSGHQFPNYSSELNVNALLLGDSALYLCASSPGGVGGTYNEQFFGPGTRLTVL.

The chain links TRBV7-3 to TRBJ1-1; no firm D call. CDR1 and CDR2 from the germline V gene are SGHTA and FQGTGA. Trimming stripped 4 bases from V and 5 bases from J, with 11 bases between. There are 13 residues in the CDR3. The CDR3 sequence: CASSSSFRTEAFF. The CDR3 DNA sequence: TGTGCCAGCAGCTCATCATTTCGGACTGAAGCTTTCTTT.

The chain combines TRBV2 with TRBJ2-7, with TRBD1 matching over 8 bases. CDR1 is SNHLY and CDR2 is FYNNEI in the germline V gene. V shed 7 bases, J shed 2 bases, and the junction held 4 bases outside the gene matches. This CDR3 contains 13 residues. The CDR3 bases are TGTGCCAGCACCATACAGGGGGCCTACGAGCAGTACTTC. It translates to CASTIQGAYEQYF. The whole variable domain, filled in from reference TRBV2 and TRBJ2-7, reads EPEVTQTPSHQVTQMGQEVILRCVPISNHLYFYWYRQILGQKVEFLVSFYNNEISEKSEIFDDQFSVERPDGSNFTLKIRSTKLEDSAMYFCASTIQGAYEQYFGPGTRLTVT.

V is TRBV7-2 and J is TRBJ1-1, with TRBD1 as a possible D gene (6 bases). The length of the CDR3 is 14 residues. V was trimmed by 4 bases and J by 7 bases, leaving 16 bases between them. Germline V gene data show CDR1 as SGHTA and CDR2 as FQGNSA. The CDR3 sequence: CASSYWTEGREAFF. Written as DNA, the CDR3 is TGTGCCAGCAGCTACTGGACAGAAGGCCGTGAAGCTTTCTTT.